This TCR beta chain was identified in a study of shared clonotypes between healthy human individuals. Overall study: Donors had three CD4 naive, three CD4 memory, two CD8 naive and one CD8 memory plate apiece.

This clone was picked up one time. The CDR3 runs 17 residues. Germline V gene sequence: CDR1 SGHVS, CDR2 FNYEAQ. V shed 5 bases and J 4 bases; nucleotides not matched to a gene: 11. Samples underwent the assay at deep level. An even split of each subset's genomic DNA across several immunoSEQ plates was performed. Some clones are missing from TCRdb's copy, which holds only in-frame ones; the method was immunoSEQ multiplex PCR. Seen here are roughly 500,000 clones, roughly 95% observed once, and the top ten hold approximately 0.06%. The receptor was isolated from a woman aged 25 to 45 in good health. The sequencing input was naive CD4+ T cells sorted from blood. Subset noted: CD45RA+ positively selected. This chain joins TRBV7-6 and TRBJ1-5, with TRBD1 identical over 10 bases. CDR3 protein: CASSPKPGTGENQPQHF. The CDR3 DNA is TGTGCCAGCAGCCCGAAACCCGGGACAGGGGAAAATCAGCCCCAGCATTTT.